This T cell receptor beta chain appears in the sequencing data of a study of blood T cell repertoires in COVID-19. In the authors' methods: Reference gene primer amplification gave nucleated cell count estimates. Clones were read by immunoSEQ multiplex PCR, and TCRdb kept only the in-frame ones, dropping some. V and J calls and clone size follow that table, whereas D and trimming were derived from the DNA. The sample consists of under 150,000 clones, nearly 85% of them appearing once. Germline CDR1 ENHRY, CDR2 SYGVKD. Unmatched junction bases numbered 5, after V lost 0 bases and J lost 8 bases. There are 15 residues in the CDR3. Enrolled through a virtual design, the participants were between roughly 18 and 100 years of age and came from fewer than 30 US areas. Cohort allocation depended upon clinical history that participants reported. This clone was counted a few times.

The sample was PBMCs or T cells enriched from blood (not recorded which). This receptor was identified in a man aged 50 to 60 in a cohort exposed to, infected with or recovered from COVID-19 (not recorded which). The chain employs TRBV10-3 and TRBJ2-1; 9 bases align to TRBD2. DNA for the CDR3: TGTGCCATCAGTGAGTCTAGCGGGGGCGGCTATGAGCAGTTCTTC. This encodes CAISESSGGGYEQFF.